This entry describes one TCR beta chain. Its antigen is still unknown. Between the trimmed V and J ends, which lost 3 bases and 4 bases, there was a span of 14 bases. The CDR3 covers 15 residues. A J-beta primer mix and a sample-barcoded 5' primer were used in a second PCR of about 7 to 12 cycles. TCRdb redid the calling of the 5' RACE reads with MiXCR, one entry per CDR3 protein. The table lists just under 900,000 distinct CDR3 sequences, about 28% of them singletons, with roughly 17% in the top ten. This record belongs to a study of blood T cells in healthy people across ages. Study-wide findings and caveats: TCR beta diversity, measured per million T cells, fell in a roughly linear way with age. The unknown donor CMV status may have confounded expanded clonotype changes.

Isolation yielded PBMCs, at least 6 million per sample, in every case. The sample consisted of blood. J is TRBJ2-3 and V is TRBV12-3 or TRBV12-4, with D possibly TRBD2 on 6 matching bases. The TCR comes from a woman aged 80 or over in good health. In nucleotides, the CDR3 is TGTGCCAGCAGTTTCGCGGGGTTGGGCGCAGATACGCAGTATTTT. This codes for CASSFAGLGADTQYF.